The clone carrying this T cell receptor beta chain was detected once. Libraries were prepared by immunoSEQ multiplex PCR; TCRdb keeps only in-frame clonotypes and omits some of them. The sample has more than 50,000 clones; about four fifths are singletons. Time point indicated: pretreatment peripheral blood. The data derive from a study of PD-L1 blockade in urothelial cancer. For the study at large: Earlier, patients had received 0 to 3 chemotherapy regimens.

The receptor was isolated from a man in his 70s with urothelial cancer. The sample in question was PBMCs, obtained around atezolizumab (anti-PD-L1) treatment.

The CDR3 reads CASSRQRDTDTQYF. CDR3 DNA: TGTGCCAGCAGTAGACAGCGCGACACAGATACGCAGTATTTT. The chain employs TRBV6-1 and TRBJ2-3, with D possibly being TRBD1 (5 bases). V shed 5 bases and J shed 2 bases, with 11 bases lying between them. Germline CDR1 and CDR2: MNHNS and SASEGT. The CDR3 sequence is 14 residues long.